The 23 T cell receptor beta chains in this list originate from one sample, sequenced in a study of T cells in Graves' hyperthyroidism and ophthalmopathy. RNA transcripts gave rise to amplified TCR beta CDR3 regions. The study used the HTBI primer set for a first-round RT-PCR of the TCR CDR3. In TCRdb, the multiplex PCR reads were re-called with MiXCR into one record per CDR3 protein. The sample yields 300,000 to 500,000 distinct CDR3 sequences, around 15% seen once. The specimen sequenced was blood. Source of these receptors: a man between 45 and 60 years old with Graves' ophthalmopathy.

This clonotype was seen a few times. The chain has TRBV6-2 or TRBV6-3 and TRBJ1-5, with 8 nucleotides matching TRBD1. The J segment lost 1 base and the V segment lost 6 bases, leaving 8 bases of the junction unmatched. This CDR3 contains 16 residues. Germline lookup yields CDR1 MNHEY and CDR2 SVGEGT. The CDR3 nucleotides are TGTGCCAGCAGCCCAGGGGGCCGGGCAAGCAATCAGCCCCAGCATTTT. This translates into CASSPGGRASNQPQHF.

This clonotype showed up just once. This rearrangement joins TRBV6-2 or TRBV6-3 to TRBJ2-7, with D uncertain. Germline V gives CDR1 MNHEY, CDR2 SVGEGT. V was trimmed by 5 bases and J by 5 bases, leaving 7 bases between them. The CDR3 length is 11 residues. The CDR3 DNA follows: TGTGCCAGCAGTCCCCTAGACGAGCAGTACTTC. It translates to CASSPLDEQYF.

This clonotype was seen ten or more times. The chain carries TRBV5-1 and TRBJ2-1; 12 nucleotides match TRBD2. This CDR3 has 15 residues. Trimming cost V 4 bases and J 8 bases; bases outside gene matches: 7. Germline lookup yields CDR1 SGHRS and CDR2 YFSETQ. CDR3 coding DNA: TGCGCCAGCAGCCCTAGCGGGAGGGCCGTCGATGAGCAGTTCTTC. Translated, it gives CASSPSGRAVDEQFF.

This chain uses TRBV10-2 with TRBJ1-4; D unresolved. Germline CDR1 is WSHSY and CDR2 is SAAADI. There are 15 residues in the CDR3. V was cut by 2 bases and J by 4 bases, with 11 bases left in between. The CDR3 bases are TGCGCCAGCAGTGAGAGACAAGCTCGTAATGAAAAACTGTTTTTT. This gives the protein CASSERQARNEKLFF.

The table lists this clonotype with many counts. CDR3 sequence reads: CASSWAGQSQETQYF. CDR3 nucleotides: TGCGCCAGCAGCTGGGCGGGACAGAGTCAAGAGACCCAGTACTTC. This chain connects TRBV5-1 to TRBJ2-5; perhaps TRBD1 as D (7 bases). V lost 3 bases and J 2 bases, leaving 14 bases between the germline ends. Germline CDR1 and CDR2: SGHRS and YFSETQ. The CDR3 length is 15 residues.

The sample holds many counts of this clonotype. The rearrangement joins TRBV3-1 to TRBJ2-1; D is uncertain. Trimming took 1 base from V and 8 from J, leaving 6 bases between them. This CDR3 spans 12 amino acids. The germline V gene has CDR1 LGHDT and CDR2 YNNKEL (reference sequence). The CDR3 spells CASSQGPDEQFF. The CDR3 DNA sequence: TGTGCCAGCAGCCAAGGTCCGGATGAGCAGTTCTTC.

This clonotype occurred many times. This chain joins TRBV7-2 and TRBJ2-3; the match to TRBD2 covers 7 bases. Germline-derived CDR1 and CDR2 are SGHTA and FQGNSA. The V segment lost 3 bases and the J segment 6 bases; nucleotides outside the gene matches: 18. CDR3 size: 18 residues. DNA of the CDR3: TGTGCCAGCAGCTTCCTTCCTAGCGGAACGACCAGAGGTGATACGCAGTATTTT. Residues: CASSFLPSGTTRGDTQYF.

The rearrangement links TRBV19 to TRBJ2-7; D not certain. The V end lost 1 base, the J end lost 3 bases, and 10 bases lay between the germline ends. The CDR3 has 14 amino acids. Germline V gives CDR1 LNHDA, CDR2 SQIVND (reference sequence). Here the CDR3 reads CASSIVPGGYEQYF. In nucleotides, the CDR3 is TGTGCCAGTAGTATAGTTCCGGGCGGCTACGAGCAGTACTTC.

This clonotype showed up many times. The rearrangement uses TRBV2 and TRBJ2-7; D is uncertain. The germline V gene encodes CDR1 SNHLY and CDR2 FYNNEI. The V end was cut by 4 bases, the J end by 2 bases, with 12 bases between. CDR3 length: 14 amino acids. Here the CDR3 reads CASSAGPETYEQYF. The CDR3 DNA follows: TGTGCCAGCAGTGCGGGCCCGGAAACCTACGAGCAGTACTTC. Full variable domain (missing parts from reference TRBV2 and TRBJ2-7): EPEVTQTPSHQVTQMGQEVILRCVPISNHLYFYWYRQILGQKVEFLVSFYNNEISEKSEIFDDQFSVERPDGSNFTLKIRSTKLEDSAMYFCASSAGPETYEQYFGPGTRLTVT.

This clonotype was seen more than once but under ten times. CDR3 sequence (DNA): TGCAGTGCTACCAGGACTCTAAACTCCTACAATGAGCAGTTCTTC. Its protein is CSATRTLNSYNEQFF. V usage is TRBV20-1 and J usage is TRBJ2-1; weak D call: TRBD2 (5 bases). Trimming removed 4 bases from V and 0 bases from J, with 13 bases in between. Germline V gene sequence: CDR1 DFQATT, CDR2 SNEGSKA (reference sequence). The CDR3 is 15 amino acids.

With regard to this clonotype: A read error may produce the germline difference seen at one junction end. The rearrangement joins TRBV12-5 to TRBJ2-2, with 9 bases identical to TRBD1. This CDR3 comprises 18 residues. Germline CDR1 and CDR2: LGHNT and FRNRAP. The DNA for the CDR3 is TGTGTTAGTGGTCTCCCCCCCGGACAGGGGAGGGGAGCCGGGGAGCTGTTTTTT. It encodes CVSGLPPGQGRGAGELFF.

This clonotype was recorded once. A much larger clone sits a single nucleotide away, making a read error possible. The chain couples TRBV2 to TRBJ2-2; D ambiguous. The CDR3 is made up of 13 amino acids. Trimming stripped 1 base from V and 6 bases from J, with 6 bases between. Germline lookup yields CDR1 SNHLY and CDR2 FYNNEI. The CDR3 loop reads CASSEGYAGELFF. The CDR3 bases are TGTGCCAGCAGTGAAGGCTACGCCGGGGAGCTGTTTTTT.

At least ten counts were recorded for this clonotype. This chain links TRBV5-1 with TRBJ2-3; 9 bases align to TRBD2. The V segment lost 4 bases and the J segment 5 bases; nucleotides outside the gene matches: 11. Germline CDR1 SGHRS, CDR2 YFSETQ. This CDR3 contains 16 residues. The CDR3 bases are TGCGCCAGCAGCCTTCTGGCGGGAGGGCCAAGAGATACGCAGTATTTT. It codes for CASSLLAGGPRDTQYF. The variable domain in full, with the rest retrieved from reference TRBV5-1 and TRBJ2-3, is KAGVTQTPRYLIKTRGQQVTLSCSPISGHRSVSWYQQTPGQGLQFLFEYFSETQRNKGNFPGRFSGRQFSNSRSEMNVSTLELGDSALYLCASSLLAGGPRDTQYFGPGTRLTVL.

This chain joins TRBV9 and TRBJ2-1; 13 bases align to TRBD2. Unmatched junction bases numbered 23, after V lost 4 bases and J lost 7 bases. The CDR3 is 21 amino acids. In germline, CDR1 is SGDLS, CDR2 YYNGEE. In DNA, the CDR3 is TGTGCCAGCAGCCAAATGGGCCCGACGACTAGCGGGAGGACCGAAGGGAATGAGCAGTTCTTC. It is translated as CASSQMGPTTSGRTEGNEQFF.

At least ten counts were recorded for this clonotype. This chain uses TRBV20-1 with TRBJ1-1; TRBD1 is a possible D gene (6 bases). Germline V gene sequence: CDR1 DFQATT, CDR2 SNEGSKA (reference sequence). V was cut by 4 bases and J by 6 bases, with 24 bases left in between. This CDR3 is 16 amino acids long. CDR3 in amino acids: CSAKKPQGVIIAEAFF. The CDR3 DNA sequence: TGCAGTGCTAAAAAGCCACAGGGAGTTATTATCGCTGAAGCTTTCTTT.

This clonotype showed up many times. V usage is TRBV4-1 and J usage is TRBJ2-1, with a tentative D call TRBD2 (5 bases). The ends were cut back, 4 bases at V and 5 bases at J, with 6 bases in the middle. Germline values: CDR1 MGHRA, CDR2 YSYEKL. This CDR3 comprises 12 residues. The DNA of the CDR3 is TGCGCCAGCAGCCCTAGCCACAATGAGCAGTTCTTC. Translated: CASSPSHNEQFF.

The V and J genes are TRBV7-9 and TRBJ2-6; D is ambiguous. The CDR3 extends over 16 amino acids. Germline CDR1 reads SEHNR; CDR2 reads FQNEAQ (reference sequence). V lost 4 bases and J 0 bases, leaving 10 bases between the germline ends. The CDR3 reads CASSYPQSSGANVLTF. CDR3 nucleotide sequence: TGTGCCAGCAGCTACCCTCAGAGCTCTGGGGCCAACGTCCTGACTTTC.

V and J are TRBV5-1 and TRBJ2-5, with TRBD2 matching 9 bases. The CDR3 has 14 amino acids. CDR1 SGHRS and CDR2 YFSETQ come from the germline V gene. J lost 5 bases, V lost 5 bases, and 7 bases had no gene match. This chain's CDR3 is CASRPSSGTETQYF. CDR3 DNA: TGCGCCAGCAGACCCTCTAGCGGGACCGAGACCCAGTACTTC.

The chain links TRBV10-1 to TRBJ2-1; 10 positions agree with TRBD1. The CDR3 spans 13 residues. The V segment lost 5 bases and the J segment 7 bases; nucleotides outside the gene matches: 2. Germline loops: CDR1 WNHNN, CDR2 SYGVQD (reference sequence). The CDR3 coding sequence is TGCGCCAGCAGTATGGGACAGGGGAATGAGCAGTTCTTC. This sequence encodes CASSMGQGNEQFF.

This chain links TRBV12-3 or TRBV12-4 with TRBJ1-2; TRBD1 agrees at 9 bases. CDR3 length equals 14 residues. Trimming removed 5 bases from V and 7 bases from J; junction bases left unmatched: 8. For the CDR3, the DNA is TGTGCCAGCAGTCTAACCGGGACAGGGTTTGGCTACACCTTC. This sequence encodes CASSLTGTGFGYTF.

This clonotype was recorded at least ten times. The CDR3 nucleotides are TGTGCCAGCAGTTACTCCCGGCCGTACGAGCAGTACTTC. Encoded protein: CASSYSRPYEQYF. The chain has TRBV6-5 and TRBJ2-7; D is ambiguous. The V gene's germline CDR1 is MNHEY and CDR2 SVGAGI. This CDR3 is built from 13 residues. V was cut by 0 bases and J by 4 bases, with 7 bases left in between.

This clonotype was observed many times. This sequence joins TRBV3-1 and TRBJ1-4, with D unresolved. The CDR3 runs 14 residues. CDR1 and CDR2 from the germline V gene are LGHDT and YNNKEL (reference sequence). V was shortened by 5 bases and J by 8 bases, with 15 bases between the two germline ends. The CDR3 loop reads CASSYRVEEEKLFF. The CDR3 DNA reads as TGTGCCAGCAGCTATCGTGTCGAGGAGGAAAAACTGTTTTTT.

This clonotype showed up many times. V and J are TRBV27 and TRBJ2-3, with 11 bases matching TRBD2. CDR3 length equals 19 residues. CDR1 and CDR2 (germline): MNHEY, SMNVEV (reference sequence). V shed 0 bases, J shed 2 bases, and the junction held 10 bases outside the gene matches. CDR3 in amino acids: CASSLSNGTSGASTDTQYF. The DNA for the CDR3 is TGTGCCAGCAGTTTATCGAATGGGACTAGCGGAGCGTCCACAGATACGCAGTATTTT.